One sample yielded the 21 T cell receptor beta chains listed below, sequenced in a study of control samples from healthy donors and cancer patients. TCRdb keeps only in-frame clones here, not all; method: immunoSEQ multiplex PCR. This table has some 150,000 clones, around 94% appearing once. Input material: PBMCs. The receptors were gathered from a man aged 60 to 69 with colorectal cancer.

The rearrangement links TRBV11-2 to TRBJ2-5; D is uncertain. The germline V and J ends were trimmed by 1 base and 1 base, with 4 bases remaining between them. Germline V gene sequence: CDR1 SGHAT, CDR2 FQNNGV. There are 13 residues in the CDR3. The CDR3 loop reads CASSLAVQETQYF. The CDR3 bases are TGTGCCAGCAGCTTAGCCGTCCAAGAGACCCAGTACTTC.

The CDR3 sequence: CAWSAGSVAFF. CDR3 DNA: TGTGCCTGGAGCGCAGGGTCGGTAGCTTTCTTT. V and J are TRBV30 and TRBJ1-1; maybe TRBD1 (5 bases). This CDR3 is built from 11 residues. Deletions cut 3 bases from V and 10 bases from J, with 12 bases between. Germline values: CDR1 GTSNPN, CDR2 SVGIG (reference sequence).

This chain's CDR3 is CASSLGGGTEAFF. For the CDR3, the DNA is TGTGCCAGCAGCCTTGGTGGCGGCACTGAAGCTTTCTTT. The rearrangement uses TRBV9 and TRBJ1-1; no definite D call. CDR1 is SGDLS and CDR2 is YYNGEE in the germline V gene. The CDR3 contains 13 residues. Trimming removed 4 bases from V and 4 bases from J, with 11 bases in between. Full variable domain (missing parts from reference TRBV9 and TRBJ1-1): DSGVTQTPKHLITATGQRVTLRCSPRSGDLSVYWYQQSLDQGLQFLIQYYNGEERAKGNILERFSAQQFPDLHSELNLSSLELGDSALYFCASSLGGGTEAFFGQGTRLTVV.

V usage is TRBV6-1 and J usage is TRBJ1-2; 11 bases line up with TRBD1. This CDR3 comprises 15 residues. The V and J ends lost 1 base and 3 bases, in that order; junction bases with no gene match: 1. Germline V gene sequence: CDR1 MNHNS, CDR2 SASEGT. The CDR3 sequence: CASSEGTGGDYGYTF. The DNA for the CDR3 is TGTGCCAGCAGTGAAGGGACAGGGGGCGACTATGGCTACACCTTC.

This chain uses TRBV27 with TRBJ2-1; 11 positions agree with TRBD2. V shed 6 bases and J 3 bases; nucleotides not matched to a gene: 7. The CDR3 runs 16 residues. Germline V gene lookup returns CDR1 MNHEY and CDR2 SMNVEV (reference sequence). The CDR3 DNA reads TGTGCCAGCAGCCTTGGGACTAGCGGTGTCTACAATGAGCAGTTCTTC. Translation gives CASSLGTSGVYNEQFF.

The chain has TRBV5-6 and TRBJ1-2; D remains unclear. The germline gives CDR1 SGHDT, CDR2 YYEEEE. The CDR3 has 15 amino acids. V lost 0 bases, J lost 0 bases, and 9 bases lay in between. The CDR3 region has the DNA TGTGCCAGCAGCTTGGGTTGGCAGGCTAACTATGGCTACACCTTC. It yields the protein CASSLGWQANYGYTF.

The chain couples TRBV7-9 to TRBJ1-1, with D unclear. Germline V gives CDR1 SEHNR, CDR2 FQNEAQ (reference sequence). V lost 6 bases to trimming and J lost 5 bases, with 16 bases between them. CDR3 length: 14 residues. The CDR3 DNA reads TGTGCCAGCAGTGCTGCGCAGCCTGGGACTGAAGCTTTCTTT. Translated: CASSAAQPGTEAFF.

The chain has TRBV9 and TRBJ2-2; 10 bases are shared with TRBD1. Germline CDR1 reads SGDLS; CDR2 reads YYNGEE. V lost 3 bases, J lost 5 bases, and 1 base stayed unmatched. The CDR3 has 14 amino acids. The CDR3 DNA sequence: TGTGCCAGCAGCGGGACAGGGGGAACCGGGGAGCTGTTTTTT. Translation gives CASSGTGGTGELFF.

The chain employs TRBV4-1 and TRBJ2-5; 9 bases are a match to TRBD2. From germline, CDR1 is MGHRA and CDR2 YSYEKL. This CDR3 spans 16 amino acids. V lost 4 bases, J lost 10 bases, and 16 bases stayed unmatched. The chain's CDR3 is CASSLGRASGKTGQYF. The CDR3 DNA sequence: TGCGCCAGCAGCCTGGGCCGGGCTAGCGGGAAAACAGGCCAGTACTTC.

This chain uses TRBV9 with TRBJ1-3; TRBD1 might be the D (5 bases). The CDR3 spans 15 residues. V was trimmed by 0 bases and J by 0 bases, leaving 7 bases between them. CDR1 SGDLS and CDR2 YYNGEE come from the germline V gene. CDR3 loop: CASSVGGNSGNTIYF. In DNA form, the CDR3 reads TGTGCCAGCAGCGTAGGGGGCAACTCTGGAAACACCATATATTTT.

This chain uses TRBV14 with TRBJ2-2; 8 bases fit TRBD1. The ends lost 4 bases at V and 2 bases at J; junction bases unmatched: 3. In germline, CDR1 is SGHDN, CDR2 FVKESK. This CDR3 region has 15 residues. This CDR3 is CASSPTGANTGELFF. DNA for the CDR3: TGTGCCAGCAGCCCGACAGGGGCCAACACCGGGGAGCTGTTTTTT. The full variable domain, in which reference TRBV14 and TRBJ2-2 provide the parts outside the CDR3, is EAGVTQFPSHSVIEKGQTVTLRCDPISGHDNLYWYRRVMGKEIKFLLHFVKESKQDESGMPNNRFLAERTGGTYSTLKVQPAELEDSGVYFCASSPTGANTGELFFGEGSRLTVL.

This chain joins TRBV19 and TRBJ1-4, with TRBD1 matching 7 bases. Germline CDR1 is LNHDA and CDR2 is SQIVND (reference sequence). This CDR3 is 14 amino acids long. The ends lost 8 bases at V and 7 bases at J; junction bases unmatched: 10. CDR3 sequence: CASRKAGGIEKLFF. The CDR3 nucleotides read TGTGCCAGTCGGAAGGCAGGGGGAATTGAAAAACTGTTTTTT.

As DNA, the CDR3 is TGTGCCAGCAGCCCGGTACAGGGTTTCGATGGCTACACCTTC. It specifies CASSPVQGFDGYTF. This rearrangement joins TRBV6-5 to TRBJ1-2, with TRBD1 as a possible D gene (6 bases). Germline CDR1 and CDR2: MNHEY and SVGAGI. There are 14 residues in the CDR3. V was shortened by 6 bases and J by 6 bases, with 17 bases between the two germline ends.

This clone has only one observation. The V gene is TRBV7-9, the J gene TRBJ2-2; D unclear. Looked up from germline, CDR1 is SEHNR and CDR2 is FQNEAQ (reference sequence). V lost 3 bases to trimming and J lost 0 bases, with 8 bases between them. This CDR3 is 15 amino acids long. CDR3 DNA sequence: TGTGCCAGCAGCTTGAAGTTTGCGAACACCGGGGAGCTGTTTTTT. Translation gives CASSLKFANTGELFF.

V and J are TRBV4-3 and TRBJ1-5; unclear D gene. Per the germline V gene, CDR1 is LGHNA and CDR2 is YSLEER. The CDR3 is made up of 13 amino acids. V was cut by 0 bases and J by 4 bases, with 4 bases left in between. The CDR3 DNA sequence: TGCGCCAGCAGCCAAGAGAAGAATCAGCCCCAGCATTTT. It translates to CASSQEKNQPQHF.

This chain uses TRBV12-5 with TRBJ2-5; D gene uncertain. The V end lost 2 bases, the J end lost 2 bases, and 9 bases lay between the germline ends. The germline gives CDR1 LGHNT, CDR2 FRNRAP. This CDR3 is built from 14 residues. The CDR3 DNA reads TGTGCTAGTGGTTTGTCGGGCGGACAAGAGACCCAGTACTTC. This translates into CASGLSGGQETQYF.

This clone has a single count. The rearrangement links TRBV6-5 to TRBJ2-7, with TRBD2 as a possible D gene (6 bases). Between the trimmed V and J ends, which lost 6 bases and 11 bases, there was a span of 14 bases. The length of the CDR3 is 11 residues. CDR1 is MNHEY, CDR2 SVGAGI, per germline. The CDR3 DNA sequence: TGTGCCAGCAGGGCCGCGGGAAGGGAGTACTTC. Amino acids: CASRAAGREYF.

The chain recombines TRBV7-7 with TRBJ2-2, with TRBD2 matching 7 bases. The V and J ends lost 6 bases and 0 bases, in that order; junction bases with no gene match: 4. This CDR3 region has 15 residues. CDR1 is SSHAT and CDR2 is FNYEAQ in the germline V gene (reference sequence). The CDR3 region has the DNA TGTGCCAGCAGTCGGGGGAGGGCGAACACCGGGGAGCTGTTTTTT. It translates to CASSRGRANTGELFF.

V and J are TRBV6-5 and TRBJ2-2; 10 positions match TRBD2. CDR1 is MNHEY and CDR2 is SVGAGI in the germline V gene. V shed 6 bases and J 3 bases; nucleotides not matched to a gene: 1. CDR3 length: 14 amino acids. Written as DNA, the CDR3 is TGTGCCAGCAGGACTAGCGGGTACACCGGGGAGCTGTTTTTT. As protein: CASRTSGYTGELFF.

The chain joins TRBV12-5 to TRBJ2-1, with D possibly TRBD1 on 5 matching bases. Germline V gene sequence: CDR1 LGHNT, CDR2 FRNRAP. The CDR3 is 13 amino acids. With 5 bases removed from V and 8 bases from J, the gap between germline ends came to 13 bases. CDR3 coding DNA: TGTGCTAGTGGTAGGGGCCAAGGTTATGAGCAGTTCTTC. As protein: CASGRGQGYEQFF.

J is TRBJ2-7 and V is TRBV11-2, with D maybe TRBD1 (6 bases). The CDR3 runs to 15 residues. V was cut by 4 bases and J by 8 bases, with 21 bases left in between. Germline V gene lookup returns CDR1 SGHAT and CDR2 FQNNGV. The CDR3 DNA follows: TGTGCCAGCAGCTCCTTTGGGGACATTCAACGCCAGCAGTACTTC. Protein sequence: CASSSFGDIQRQQYF.